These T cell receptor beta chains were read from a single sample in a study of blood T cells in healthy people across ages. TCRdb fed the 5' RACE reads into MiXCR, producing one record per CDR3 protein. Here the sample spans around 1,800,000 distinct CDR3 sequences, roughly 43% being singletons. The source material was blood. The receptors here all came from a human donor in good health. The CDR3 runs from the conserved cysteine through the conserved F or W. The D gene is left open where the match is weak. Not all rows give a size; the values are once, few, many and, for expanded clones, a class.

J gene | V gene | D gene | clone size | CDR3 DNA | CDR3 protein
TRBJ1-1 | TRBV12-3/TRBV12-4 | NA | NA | TGTGCCGGCAGTTTGCAGGGGAGGTTTCCAGCTTTCTTT | CAGSLQGRFPAFF
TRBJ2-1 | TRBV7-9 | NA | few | TGTGCCAGCCTAACGGGTGGATCTTACTACAATGAGCAGTTCTTC | CASLTGGSYYNEQFF
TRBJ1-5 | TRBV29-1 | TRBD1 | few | TGCAGCGTTACGACAGGGGACTATCAGCCCCAGCATTTT | CSVTTGDYQPQHF
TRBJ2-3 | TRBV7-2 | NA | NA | NA | CASSVGLGAGIDTRYF
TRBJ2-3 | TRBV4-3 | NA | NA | TGCGCCAGCAGCCAAGAGCGGGACGGAGGATATAGTACGCAGTATTTT | CASSQERDGGYSTQYF
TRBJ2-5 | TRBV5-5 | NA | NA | TGTACCAGCAGCAGAGCCTTGGAGACCCAGTACTTC | CTSSRALETQYF
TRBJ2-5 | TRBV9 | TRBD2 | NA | TGTGCCAGCAGCGTAGGAGGTTCTAGCGGGATCCAAGAGACCCAGTACTTC | CASSVGGSSGIQETQYF
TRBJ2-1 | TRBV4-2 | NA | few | TGTGCCAGCAGCCACGCAGGGTCGAATGAGCAGTTCTTC | CASSHAGSNEQFF
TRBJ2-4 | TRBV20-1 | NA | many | TGCAGTGCTGAAAACGGGGGACTAAACATTCAGTACTTC | CSAENGGLNIQYF
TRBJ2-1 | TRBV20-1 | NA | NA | TGCAGTGCTAGCGTACAGCGGGCCTACAGTGAGCAGTTCTTC | CSASVQRAYSEQFF
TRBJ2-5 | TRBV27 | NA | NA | TGTGCCAGCAGTTTCTTATTAAGGGGGCGGGGGGATGAGCAGTACTTC | CASSFLLRGRGDEQYF
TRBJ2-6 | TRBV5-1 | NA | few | TGCGCCAGCAGCTACACCGGGACTGCGAGCTCTGGGGCCAACGTCCTGACTTTC | CASSYTGTASSGANVLTF
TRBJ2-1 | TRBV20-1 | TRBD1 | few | TGCAGTGCTAGAGATCCAGGGGGAAACAATGAGCAGTTCTTC | CSARDPGGNNEQFF
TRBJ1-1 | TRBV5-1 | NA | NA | TGCGCCAGCAGCTTGAGACAGGCCCCGAACGCTGAAGCTTTCTTT | CASSLRQAPNAEAFF
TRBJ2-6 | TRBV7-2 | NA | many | TGTGCCAGCAGCTCGCACAGGGCTGGGGCCAACGTCCTGACTTTC | CASSSHRAGANVLTF
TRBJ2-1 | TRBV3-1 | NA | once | TGTGCCAGCAGCCAGAGTCTAGTGGTTGACAATGAGCAGTTCTTC | CASSQSLVVDNEQFF
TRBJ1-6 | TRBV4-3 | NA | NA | TGCGCCAGCAGTCACAGAGATTCACCCCTCCACTTT | CASSHRDSPLHF
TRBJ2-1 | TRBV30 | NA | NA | TGTGCCTGGAGTATCAGCCGATACAATGAGCAGTTCTTC | CAWSISRYNEQFF
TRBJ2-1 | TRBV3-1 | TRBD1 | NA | TGTGCCAGCGGCCTAAGGGACAGACAGAATGAGCAGTTCTTC | CASGLRDRQNEQFF
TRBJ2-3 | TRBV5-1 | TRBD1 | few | TGCGCCAGCAGCGCAACAGGGGGCGCATCAGATACGCAGTATTTT | CASSATGGASDTQYF
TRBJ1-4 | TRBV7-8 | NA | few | TGTGCCAGCAGCTTAAGGGCGACTTTTAATGAAAAACTGTTTTTT | CASSLRATFNEKLFF
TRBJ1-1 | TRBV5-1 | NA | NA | TGCGCCAGCAGCTTACCGAAATCGACGGACACTGAAGCTTTCTTT | CASSLPKSTDTEAFF
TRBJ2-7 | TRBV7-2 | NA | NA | TGTGCCAGCAGCTTAGCGATGGCAGGCTACGAGCAGTACTTC | CASSLAMAGYEQYF
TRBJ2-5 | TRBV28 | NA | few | TGTGCCAGCAGCCCCCCTTGGGATAAAAAACGAGACCAGTACTTC | CASSPPWDKKRDQYF
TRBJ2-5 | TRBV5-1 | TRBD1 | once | TGCGCCAGCAGCTTGTTATTTAACAGGGGACAAGAGACCCAGTACTTC | CASSLLFNRGQETQYF
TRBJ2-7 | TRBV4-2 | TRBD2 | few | TGTGCCAGCAGCCCTTCCACGACTAGCGGGGGGGGTACCTCCTACGAGCAGTACTTC | CASSPSTTSGGGTSYEQYF
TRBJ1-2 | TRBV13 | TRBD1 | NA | TGTGCCAGCAGCGAAACCGGGACAGGGGCTCTCGGCTACACCTTC | CASSETGTGALGYTF
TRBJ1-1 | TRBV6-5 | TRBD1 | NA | TGTGCCGCCAAGGGGACAGGGGGGTTTCGGAGCACTGAAGCTTTCTTT | CAAKGTGGFRSTEAFF
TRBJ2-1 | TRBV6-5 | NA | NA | TGTGCCAGCAGTTGGTCAGAGTCCTACAATGAGCAGTTCTTC | CASSWSESYNEQFF
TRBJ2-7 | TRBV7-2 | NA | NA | TGTGCCAGCAGCTTAGGGATGGGCGTCTACGAGCAGTACTTC | CASSLGMGVYEQYF
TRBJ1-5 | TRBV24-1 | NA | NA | TGTGCCACCAGTGAGGTTCAGCCCCAGCATTTT | CATSEVQPQHF
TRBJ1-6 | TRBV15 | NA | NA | TGTGCCACCAGCAGAGATATAGGACAGAGGTTGGGAAATTCACCCCTCCACTTT | CATSRDIGQRLGNSPLHF
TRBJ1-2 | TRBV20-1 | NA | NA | TGCAGTGCTCAGACGGACGCTCCGGGGGATGGCTACACCTTC | CSAQTDAPGDGYTF
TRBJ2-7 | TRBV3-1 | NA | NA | TGTGCCAGCAGCCAAGAAGGGCACATCCCCTACGAGCAGTACTTC | CASSQEGHIPYEQYF